This is a list of T cell receptor beta chains from one sample in a study of CD8+CD57+ T cells in acquired aplastic anemia. MiXCR, applied by TCRdb to the reads, yields one record per CDR3 protein. The table shows roughly 500,000 distinct CDR3 sequences, with more than 25% occurring only once. Sample: sorted CD4+, CD8+, or CD8+CD57+ T cells (not recorded which) from PBMCs. The origin of the receptors is a human donor with aplastic anemia. Each CDR3 is given with its conserved first and last residue. Fields, in order: J gene, D gene, clone size, V gene, CDR3 DNA, CDR3 protein. D genes are given only for firm matches. Not every row has a clone size; where given, it reads once, few, many or a size class.

J gene: TRBJ1-2; D gene: NA; clone size: once; V gene: TRBV20-1; CDR3 DNA: TGCAGTGCTAGACAGGGGATGGATAACTATGGCTACACCTTC; CDR3 protein: CSARQGMDNYGYTF
J gene: TRBJ2-7; D gene: TRBD1; clone size: many; V gene: TRBV7-3; CDR3 DNA: TGTGCCAGCAGCTTAGACAGGGCAGACGAGCAGTACTTC; CDR3 protein: CASSLDRADEQYF
J gene: TRBJ1-6; D gene: NA; clone size: many; V gene: TRBV4-3; CDR3 DNA: TGCGCCAGCAGCCAAGATGAGGGTTGGAATTCACCCCTCCACTTT; CDR3 protein: CASSQDEGWNSPLHF
J gene: TRBJ2-1; D gene: TRBD1; clone size: NA; V gene: TRBV11-1; CDR3 DNA: TGTGCCAGCAGCTACGGGACAGGGGGCTACAATGAGCAGTTCTTC; CDR3 protein: CASSYGTGGYNEQFF
J gene: TRBJ2-7; D gene: NA; clone size: NA; V gene: TRBV6-2/TRBV6-3; CDR3 DNA: TGTGCCAGCAGCGGGACCGCGTTCTACGAGCAGTACTTC; CDR3 protein: CASSGTAFYEQYF
J gene: TRBJ2-2; D gene: TRBD1; clone size: few; V gene: TRBV7-3; CDR3 DNA: TGTGCCAGCAGCTTAACATACAGGGGAATGAACACCGGGGAGCTGTTTTTT; CDR3 protein: CASSLTYRGMNTGELFF
J gene: TRBJ1-1; D gene: TRBD1; clone size: NA; V gene: TRBV10-3; CDR3 DNA: TGTGCCACCCACAGGGGATTGAACACTGAAGCTTTCTTT; CDR3 protein: CATHRGLNTEAFF
J gene: TRBJ2-1; D gene: TRBD2; clone size: many; V gene: TRBV19; CDR3 DNA: TGTGCCAGTAGGGGGGGGAGCTGGAATGAGCAGTTCTTC; CDR3 protein: CASRGGSWNEQFF
J gene: TRBJ1-5; D gene: NA; clone size: NA; V gene: TRBV12-3/TRBV12-4; CDR3 DNA: TGTGCCAGCAGTTCGAGAAGTAGGGAGCCCCAGCATTTT; CDR3 protein: CASSSRSREPQHF
J gene: TRBJ1-3; D gene: TRBD1; clone size: NA; V gene: TRBV20-1; CDR3 DNA: TGCAGTGCTCTACATCGACAGGGCTGGGACACCATATATTTT; CDR3 protein: CSALHRQGWDTIYF
J gene: TRBJ2-7; D gene: TRBD1; clone size: few; V gene: TRBV10-3; CDR3 DNA: TGTGCCATCAGTGAGAACCAGGGGGTCGCCTACGAGCAGTACTTC; CDR3 protein: CAISENQGVAYEQYF
J gene: TRBJ1-3; D gene: NA; clone size: NA; V gene: TRBV5-1; CDR3 DNA: TGCGCCAGCAGCAGGGACGGTTCTGGAAACACCATATATTTT; CDR3 protein: CASSRDGSGNTIYF
J gene: TRBJ2-7; D gene: NA; clone size: many; V gene: TRBV2; CDR3 DNA: TGTGCCAGCACGCGGACAGCCTACGAGCAGTACTTC; CDR3 protein: CASTRTAYEQYF
J gene: TRBJ2-1; D gene: NA; clone size: NA; V gene: TRBV29-1; CDR3 DNA: TGCAGCGTTGGCCCCGAAGACGGGACCGGTGAGCAGTTCTTC; CDR3 protein: CSVGPEDGTGEQFF
J gene: TRBJ2-2; D gene: TRBD1; clone size: NA; V gene: TRBV7-3; CDR3 DNA: TGTGCCAGCAGCTCACCGACAGGGGGCGCCGGGGAGCTGTTTTTT; CDR3 protein: CASSSPTGGAGELFF
J gene: TRBJ2-7; D gene: NA; clone size: many; V gene: TRBV7-2; CDR3 DNA: TGTGCCAGCAGCCATGGACAGAGCTACGAGCAGTACTTC; CDR3 protein: CASSHGQSYEQYF
J gene: TRBJ1-1; D gene: NA; clone size: NA; V gene: TRBV12-3/TRBV12-4; CDR3 DNA: TGTGCCAGCAGTTTATTCGCGGGGTCAAACTTTGGGGCTTTCTTT; CDR3 protein: CASSLFAGSNFGAFF
J gene: TRBJ1-2; D gene: TRBD1; clone size: NA; V gene: TRBV11-1; CDR3 DNA: TGTGCCAGCAGCTCGCGCGCTAACAGGGGCGAAAACTATGGCTACACCTTC; CDR3 protein: CASSSRANRGENYGYTF
J gene: TRBJ1-1; D gene: NA; clone size: many; V gene: TRBV5-8; CDR3 DNA: TGTGCCAGCAGCTTGGTGACTGAAGCTTTCTTT; CDR3 protein: CASSLVTEAFF
J gene: TRBJ2-7; D gene: TRBD2; clone size: many; V gene: TRBV10-1; CDR3 DNA: TGCGCCAGCAGTCGCGGGAGTTCCGAGCAGTACTTC; CDR3 protein: CASSRGSSEQYF
J gene: TRBJ1-5; D gene: NA; clone size: NA; V gene: TRBV6-5; CDR3 DNA: TGTGCCAGCGGTTCGTCAACTTACAATCAGCCCCAGCATTTT; CDR3 protein: CASGSSTYNQPQHF
J gene: TRBJ1-1; D gene: NA; clone size: NA; V gene: TRBV20-1; CDR3 DNA: TGCAGTGTCAGAGGGCAGGGTGGGTTTGGAACTGAAGCTTTCTTT; CDR3 protein: CSVRGQGGFGTEAFF
J gene: TRBJ2-7; D gene: TRBD1; clone size: few; V gene: TRBV27; CDR3 DNA: TGTGCCAGCAGTTTCACAGGGGGCGCAGTGAGCGAGCAGTACTTC; CDR3 protein: CASSFTGGAVSEQYF
J gene: TRBJ2-7; D gene: NA; clone size: few; V gene: TRBV5-1; CDR3 DNA: TGCGCCAGCAGCTTGTCTGCGGGCTTAAGGGAGCAGTACTTC; CDR3 protein: CASSLSAGLREQYF
J gene: TRBJ2-3; D gene: TRBD2; clone size: NA; V gene: TRBV3-1; CDR3 DNA: TGTGCCAGCAGCCAAGACGGCGCCGCGGGGGGCCGTAATACGCAGTATTTT; CDR3 protein: CASSQDGAAGGRNTQYF
J gene: TRBJ1-5; D gene: NA; clone size: many; V gene: TRBV19; CDR3 DNA: TGTGCCAGTAGTATAGGATTCGTGTGGGGTAATCAGCCCCAGCATTTT; CDR3 protein: CASSIGFVWGNQPQHF
J gene: TRBJ1-4; D gene: NA; clone size: NA; V gene: TRBV2; CDR3 DNA: TGTGCCAGCAAACCGACAGTTGCAACTAATGAAAAACTGTTTTTT; CDR3 protein: CASKPTVATNEKLFF
J gene: TRBJ1-1; D gene: NA; clone size: NA; V gene: TRBV30; CDR3 DNA: TGTGCCTGGCAGGGAACTGAAGCTTTCTTT; CDR3 protein: CAWQGTEAFF
J gene: TRBJ1-1; D gene: NA; clone size: many; V gene: TRBV15; CDR3 DNA: TGTGCCACCAGCAGAGAGACCCAAAACACTGAAGCTTTCTTT; CDR3 protein: CATSRETQNTEAFF
J gene: TRBJ2-1; D gene: TRBD2; clone size: NA; V gene: TRBV7-6; CDR3 DNA: TGTGCCAGCAGCTTAATGTCAGCGGGAGGTTACAATGAGCAGTTCTTC; CDR3 protein: CASSLMSAGGYNEQFF
J gene: TRBJ2-2; D gene: NA; clone size: NA; V gene: TRBV5-4; CDR3 DNA: TGTGCCAGCAGCTCAGATAACACCGGGGAGCTGTTTTTT; CDR3 protein: CASSSDNTGELFF
J gene: TRBJ2-3; D gene: TRBD1; clone size: NA; V gene: TRBV24-1; CDR3 DNA: TGTGCCAGCTCAGACAGGGGGTGGTCAGAAGATACGCAGTATTTT; CDR3 protein: CASSDRGWSEDTQYF
J gene: TRBJ1-1; D gene: NA; clone size: few; V gene: TRBV5-1; CDR3 DNA: TGCGCCAGCAGCTTGCAGGGAGGAGCGAACACTGAAGCTTTCTTT; CDR3 protein: CASSLQGGANTEAFF
J gene: TRBJ2-5; D gene: TRBD2; clone size: few; V gene: TRBV7-2; CDR3 DNA: TGTGCCAGCAGCTTAAGCGGGGACTTGGGGGGGACCCAGTACTTC; CDR3 protein: CASSLSGDLGGTQYF
J gene: TRBJ2-3; D gene: TRBD2; clone size: NA; V gene: TRBV25-1; CDR3 DNA: TGTGCCAGCTCACCACTGGGACTAGCGCCGGTGACAGATACGCAGTATTTT; CDR3 protein: CASSPLGLAPVTDTQYF
J gene: TRBJ2-4; D gene: TRBD1; clone size: few; V gene: TRBV19; CDR3 DNA: TGTGCCAGTAACCTCGGGACAGGGGTCGACCGACAGGCCAAAAACATTCAGTACTTC; CDR3 protein: CASNLGTGVDRQAKNIQYF
J gene: TRBJ2-5; D gene: NA; clone size: NA; V gene: TRBV20-1; CDR3 DNA: TGCAGTGCAAATTCGGGGGGCCGCGAGGAGACCCAGTACTTC; CDR3 protein: CSANSGGREETQYF
J gene: TRBJ1-1; D gene: NA; clone size: NA; V gene: TRBV2; CDR3 DNA: TGTGCCAGCAGTGAAATGGCATACACTGAAGCTTTCTTT; CDR3 protein: CASSEMAYTEAFF
J gene: TRBJ2-7; D gene: TRBD2; clone size: NA; V gene: TRBV20-1; CDR3 DNA: TGCAGTGCTAGAGACCTTCGAAGCGGGGGCTTCTACGAGCAGTACTTC; CDR3 protein: CSARDLRSGGFYEQYF
J gene: TRBJ2-3; D gene: TRBD2; clone size: NA; V gene: TRBV5-6; CDR3 DNA: TGTGCCAGCAGCTTGGGACTAGCGCGGATTGGCACAGATACGCAGTATTTT; CDR3 protein: CASSLGLARIGTDTQYF
J gene: TRBJ2-6; D gene: NA; clone size: few; V gene: TRBV11-1; CDR3 DNA: TGTGCCAGCAGCTTACATCCCACATCTCAGGGGTGGGGGGCCAACGTCCTGACTTTC; CDR3 protein: CASSLHPTSQGWGANVLTF
J gene: TRBJ2-7; D gene: TRBD1; clone size: many; V gene: TRBV7-9; CDR3 DNA: TGTGCCAGCAGCTTTACAGGGGACGCCCAGCAGTACTTC; CDR3 protein: CASSFTGDAQQYF
J gene: TRBJ1-1; D gene: TRBD1; clone size: NA; V gene: TRBV15; CDR3 DNA: TGTGCCACCGGACAGGGGGATCGGACTGAAGCTTTCTTT; CDR3 protein: CATGQGDRTEAFF
J gene: TRBJ1-6; D gene: TRBD1; clone size: NA; V gene: TRBV15; CDR3 DNA: TGTGCCACCAGCAGAGTTGGGACAGGGCGTAATTCACCCCTCCACTTT; CDR3 protein: CATSRVGTGRNSPLHF
J gene: TRBJ2-3; D gene: NA; clone size: NA; V gene: TRBV20-1; CDR3 DNA: TGCAGTCACATTACCGGGACGGTCACAGATACGCAGTATTTT; CDR3 protein: CSHITGTVTDTQYF
J gene: TRBJ1-5; D gene: NA; clone size: few; V gene: TRBV30; CDR3 DNA: TGTGCCTGGAGCGCAGGGGCTCTGAGCAATCAGCCCCAGCATTTT; CDR3 protein: CAWSAGALSNQPQHF
J gene: TRBJ1-1; D gene: TRBD1; clone size: NA; V gene: TRBV19; CDR3 DNA: TGTGCCAGTAGCTCGACCGGGACAGGGGCTCTCGGTGAAGCTTTCTTT; CDR3 protein: CASSSTGTGALGEAFF
J gene: TRBJ1-6; D gene: NA; clone size: NA; V gene: TRBV25-1; CDR3 DNA: TGTGCCAGCAGTGAAGTGTCAGGGGATAATTCACCCCTCCACTTT; CDR3 protein: CASSEVSGDNSPLHF
J gene: TRBJ1-2; D gene: NA; clone size: few; V gene: TRBV9; CDR3 DNA: TGTGCCAGCAGCGTAGAACCCCAAAACTATGGCTACACCTTC; CDR3 protein: CASSVEPQNYGYTF
J gene: TRBJ2-2; D gene: TRBD1; clone size: NA; V gene: TRBV5-1; CDR3 DNA: TGCGCCAGCAGTAACGGGGACAGGTTACCCGGGGAGCTGTTTTTT; CDR3 protein: CASSNGDRLPGELFF
J gene: TRBJ1-3; D gene: NA; clone size: NA; V gene: TRBV9; CDR3 DNA: TGTGCCAGCAGCGCCATGGGACTCTCCCTCGGAAACACCATATATTTT; CDR3 protein: CASSAMGLSLGNTIYF
J gene: TRBJ2-7; D gene: TRBD1; clone size: few; V gene: TRBV30; CDR3 DNA: TGTGCCTGGAGCGACAGGGTTACCTACGAGCAGTACTTC; CDR3 protein: CAWSDRVTYEQYF
J gene: TRBJ2-7; D gene: TRBD1; clone size: NA; V gene: TRBV7-2; CDR3 DNA: TGTGCCAGCAGCTTTGCGTCGCGATCAGGGGGCTGGTACGAGCAGTACTTC; CDR3 protein: CASSFASRSGGWYEQYF
J gene: TRBJ2-7; D gene: TRBD1; clone size: few; V gene: TRBV12-3/TRBV12-4; CDR3 DNA: TGTGCCAGCAGACCCCCTGGACAGGGGGTGTACGAGCAGTACTTC; CDR3 protein: CASRPPGQGVYEQYF
J gene: TRBJ2-5; D gene: TRBD2; clone size: NA; V gene: TRBV5-1; CDR3 DNA: TGCGCCAGCAGCACGGGGGGGGACTGGTCTGAGACCCAGTACTTC; CDR3 protein: CASSTGGDWSETQYF
J gene: TRBJ1-1; D gene: NA; clone size: NA; V gene: TRBV5-1; CDR3 DNA: TGCGCCAGCAGCAGATCCGAAACAGGGTACACTGAAGCTTTCTTT; CDR3 protein: CASSRSETGYTEAFF
J gene: TRBJ2-7; D gene: TRBD2; clone size: many; V gene: TRBV20-1; CDR3 DNA: TGCAGTGCCAGCTCTAGCGGGGGGCCTTACGAGCAGTACTTC; CDR3 protein: CSASSSGGPYEQYF
J gene: TRBJ2-7; D gene: TRBD2; clone size: NA; V gene: TRBV7-3; CDR3 DNA: TGTGCCAGCACCCTCACGGGGGGCTACGAGCAGTACTTC; CDR3 protein: CASTLTGGYEQYF